The next 13 T cell receptor beta chains were all read from a single sample in a study of control samples from healthy donors and cancer patients. Sequenced by immunoSEQ multiplex PCR; TCRdb stores in-frame clones only, minus some. The table includes around 250,000 clones, roughly four fifths detected once. The source material was PBMCs. These receptors originate from a woman in her fifties or sixties with lung cancer.

A word on this clone: Other DNA sequences of this sample code for an identical CDR3. The gene calls are TRBV5-1 and TRBJ1-2; D remains ambiguous. This CDR3 is built from 14 residues. Germline CDR1 and CDR2: SGHRS and YFSETQ. V lost 1 base and J lost 0, with 7 bases in between. The DNA of the CDR3 is TGCGCCAGCAGCTTGACGACGGCTAACTATGGCTACACCTTC. Translated: CASSLTTANYGYTF.

In the case of this clone: Germline and junction disagree at one end, which may indicate a read error. The CDR3 loop is CASTLGLVTDTQYF. CDR3 in DNA: TGCGCCAGCACCTTGGGACTAGTCACAGATACGCAGTATTTT. This rearrangement joins TRBV5-1 to TRBJ2-3, with TRBD2 matching over 8 bases. Germline values: CDR1 SGHRS, CDR2 YFSETQ. CDR3 length: 14 amino acids.

The V and J genes are TRBV3-1 (or the pseudogene TRBV3-2) and TRBJ1-5; 8 bases align to TRBD1. CDR1 LGHDT and CDR2 YNNKEL come from the germline V gene (reference sequence). The ends lost 4 bases at V and 4 bases at J; junction bases unmatched: 6. CDR3 size: 15 residues. CDR3 coding DNA: TGTGCCAGCAGCCCAAGGACAGGGAGGAATCAGCCCCAGCATTTT. It specifies CASSPRTGRNQPQHF.

The chain combines TRBV27 with TRBJ2-7; D not certain. Germline V gene sequence: CDR1 MNHEY, CDR2 SMNVEV (reference sequence). Trimming removed 4 bases from V and 6 bases from J, with 13 bases in between. The CDR3 length is 13 residues. CDR3 coding DNA: TGTGCCAGCAGTTCTGGGGTTTGGGCCGAGCAGTACTTC. This sequence encodes CASSSGVWAEQYF.

The CDR3 sequence is CASSDPGYSETQYF. The CDR3 bases are TGTGCCAGCAGTGACCCAGGGTATAGCGAGACCCAGTACTTC. The chain uses TRBV6-1 and TRBJ2-5, with D perhaps matching TRBD1 (5 bases). CDR1 MNHNS and CDR2 SASEGT come from the germline V gene. Between the trimmed V and J ends, which lost 3 bases and 5 bases, there was a span of 13 bases. This CDR3 has 14 residues.

The chain is built from TRBV6-5 and TRBJ2-1, with D perhaps assigned TRBD1 or TRBD2 (6 bases each). CDR1 and CDR2 (germline): MNHEY, SVGAGI. The CDR3 runs 15 residues. The V and J ends lost 6 bases and 2 bases respectively, with 14 bases between them. CDR3 region: CASRRSGGPYNEQFF. The CDR3 DNA follows: TGTGCCAGCAGGAGAAGTGGGGGGCCCTACAATGAGCAGTTCTTC.

The V gene is TRBV2, the J gene TRBJ2-7; D is uncertain. V was shortened by 4 bases and J by 0 bases, with 7 bases between the two germline ends. In germline, CDR1 is SNHLY, CDR2 FYNNEI. This CDR3 is built from 13 residues. CDR3 bases: TGTGCCAGCAGTGCTGGACCCTCCTACGAGCAGTACTTC. This sequence encodes CASSAGPSYEQYF.

This chain links TRBV5-6 with TRBJ2-7, with D perhaps matching TRBD1 (5 bases). Germline V gene lookup returns CDR1 SGHDT and CDR2 YYEEEE. The ends were cut back, 2 bases at V and 2 bases at J, with 8 bases in the middle. The CDR3 totals 13 residues. CDR3 amino acids: CASSFRATYEQYF. For the CDR3, the DNA is TGTGCCAGCAGCTTCAGGGCCACCTACGAGCAGTACTTC.

This chain joins TRBV29-1 and TRBJ2-5, with a weak D call TRBD1 (6 bases). The CDR3 consists of 13 residues. Trimming took off 7 bases at V and 9 bases at J, with 21 bases between the two ends. Germline CDR1 and CDR2: SQVTM and ANQGSEA. Here the CDR3 reads CSAPDRARGAQYF. DNA of the CDR3: TGCAGCGCCCCGGACAGAGCTAGAGGGGCCCAGTACTTC. The full variable domain, rest sourced from reference TRBV29-1 and TRBJ2-5, is SAVISQKPSRDICQRGTSLTIQCQVDSQVTMMFWYRQQPGQSLTLIATANQGSEATYESGFVIDKFPISRPNLTFSTLTVSNMSPEDSSIYLCSAPDRARGAQYFGPGTRLLVL.

The rearrangement links TRBV18 to TRBJ1-6; D not resolved. Trimming shortened V by 1 base and J by 0 bases, and 7 bases separated the two germline ends. This CDR3 spans 16 amino acids. From germline, CDR1 is KGHSH and CDR2 LQKENI. CDR3 in amino acids: CASSPRTASYNSPLHF. CDR3 sequence (DNA): TGTGCCAGCTCACCACGCACGGCCTCCTATAATTCACCCCTCCACTTT.

The rearrangement uses TRBV6-1 and TRBJ2-1; D might be TRBD2 (6 bases). Germline V gene sequence: CDR1 MNHNS, CDR2 SASEGT. The CDR3 spans 17 residues. Deletions cut 4 bases from V and 2 bases from J, with 18 bases between. DNA for the CDR3: TGTGCCAGCAGTGGGGGTTTGGGGGGAGGCACCTACAATGAGCAGTTCTTC. This encodes CASSGGLGGGTYNEQFF.

The chain employs TRBV7-6 and TRBJ2-3; 7 nucleotides agree with TRBD2. CDR1 is SGHVS and CDR2 is FNYEAQ in the germline V gene. This CDR3 comprises 16 residues. Unmatched junction bases numbered 5, after V lost 2 bases and J lost 0 bases. The CDR3 coding sequence is TGTGCCAGCAGCTTATTAAGCGGGACTAGCACAGATACGCAGTATTTT. Protein sequence: CASSLLSGTSTDTQYF.

This sequence joins TRBV28 and TRBJ2-7; 8 nucleotides agree with TRBD1. In germline, CDR1 is MDHEN, CDR2 SYDVKM. V shed 5 bases and J 13 bases; nucleotides not matched to a gene: 7. The CDR3 is 11 residues long. CDR3 sequence: CASSRQQGEYF. In DNA, the CDR3 is TGTGCCAGCAGTCGCCAACAGGGGGAATACTTC.